This section outlines one TCR beta chain sequence together with its context. Its antigen is undetermined. These data belong to a study of radiation and T cells in renal cell carcinoma. Noted time point: baseline pretreatment blood. As for treatment: 15 Gy SBRT to primary tumor, nephrectomy 4 weeks later. Serial blood draws occurred at baseline and 2 and 4 weeks post-SBRT. The patient's renal cell carcinoma had clear cell pathology. The method was immunoSEQ multiplex PCR; TCRdb's version includes in-frame clones alone and lacks a portion of them. The sample lists some 95,000 clones, 65% to 90% occurring once. Findings of the study overall: Without pretreatment biopsies, baseline tumor clonotype presence was undetermined. Top tumor clonotypes rose in blood 2 weeks post-radiation, then contracted.

The germline CDR1 and CDR2 sequences are GTSNPN and SVGIG (reference sequence). V gave up 1 base and J gave up 0 bases, with 7 bases separating them. The CDR3 has 14 amino acids. This receptor was obtained from a man between 50 and 59 years old with renal cell carcinoma. The rearrangement uses TRBV30 and TRBJ2-1, with D unresolved. Sequenced here: blood, sampled from a patient whose treatment included radiotherapy and nephrectomy. CDR3 DNA: TGTGCCTGGAGTGGTGAAAGCTCCTACAATGAGCAGTTCTTC. This encodes CAWSGESSYNEQFF. Complete variable domain (other parts from reference TRBV30 and TRBJ2-1): SQTIHQWPATLVQPVGSPLSLECTVEGTSNPNLYWYRQAAGRGLQLLFYSVGIGQISSEVPQNLSASRPQDRQFILSSKKLLLSDSGFYLCAWSGESSYNEQFFGPGTRLTVL.